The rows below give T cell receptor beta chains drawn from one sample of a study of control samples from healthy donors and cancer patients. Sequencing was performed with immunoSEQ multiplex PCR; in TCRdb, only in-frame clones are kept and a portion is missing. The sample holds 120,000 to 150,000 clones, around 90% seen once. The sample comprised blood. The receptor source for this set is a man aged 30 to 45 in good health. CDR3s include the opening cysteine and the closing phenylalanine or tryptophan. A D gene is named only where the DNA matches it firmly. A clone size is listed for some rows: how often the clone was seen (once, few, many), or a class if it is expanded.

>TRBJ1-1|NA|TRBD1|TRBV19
TGTGCCAGTACCCACAGGGGGCGAAACACTGAAGCTTTCTTT
CASTHRGRNTEAFF
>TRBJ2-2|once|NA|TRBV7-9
TGTGCCAGCAGCTTAGATGCAAACACCGGGGAGCTGTTTTTT
CASSLDANTGELFF
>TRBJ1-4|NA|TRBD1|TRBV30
TGTGCCTGGAGTGGGACAGGCGATACTAACGAAATTGAAAAACTGTTTTTT
CAWSGTGDTNEIEKLFF
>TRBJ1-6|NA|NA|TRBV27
TGTGCCAGCAGACTAGGGGGGACCTATAATTCACCCCTCCACTTT
CASRLGGTYNSPLHF
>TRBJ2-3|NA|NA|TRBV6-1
TGTGCCAGCAGTGAAGAGGTTAGCGGCACAGATACGCAGTATTTT
CASSEEVSGTDTQYF
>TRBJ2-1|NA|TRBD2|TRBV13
TGTGCCAGCAGCTTAGGGCGGGGGGGTAAAAATGAGCAGTTCTTC
CASSLGRGGKNEQFF
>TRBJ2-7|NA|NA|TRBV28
TGTGCCAGCAGTTTATTGGGCGGCGGCTCCTACGAGCAGTACTTC
CASSLLGGGSYEQYF
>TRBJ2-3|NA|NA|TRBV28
TGTGCCAGCAGCCCTTCCGGGGGCACAGATACGCAGTATTTT
CASSPSGGTDTQYF
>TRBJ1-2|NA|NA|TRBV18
TGTGCCAGCTCACCGACATTAAACTATGGCTACACCTTC
CASSPTLNYGYTF
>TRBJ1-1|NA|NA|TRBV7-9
TGTGCCAGCAGCTTAGGGGGCCAGGAAGCTTTCTTT
CASSLGGQEAFF
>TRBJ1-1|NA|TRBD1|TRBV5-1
TGCGCCAGCAGCGCGGGACAGGGGCCTTCGAACACTGAAGCTTTCTTT
CASSAGQGPSNTEAFF
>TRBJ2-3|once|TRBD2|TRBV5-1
TGCGCCAGTCGGGGGGACACAGATACGCAGTATTTT
CASRGDTDTQYF
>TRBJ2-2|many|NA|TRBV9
TGTGCCAGCAGCCCCCCAGCCGGGGAGCTGTTTTTT
CASSPPAGELFF
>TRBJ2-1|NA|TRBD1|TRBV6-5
TGTGCCAGCAGGAGACAGGGGTCGGCTGAGCAGTTCTTC
CASRRQGSAEQFF
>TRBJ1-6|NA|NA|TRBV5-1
TGCGCCAGCAGGCCGGTAGCAAATAATTCACCCCTCCACTTT
CASRPVANNSPLHF
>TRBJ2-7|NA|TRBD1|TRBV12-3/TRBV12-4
TGTGCCAGCAGTAGACAGGGGAAGCAGTACTTC
CASSRQGKQYF
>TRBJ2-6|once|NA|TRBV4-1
TGCGCCAGCAGCCAAGCCAGGGCCGGGGCCAACGTCCTGACTTTC
CASSQARAGANVLTF
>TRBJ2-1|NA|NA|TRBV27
TGTGCCAGCAGTTTACGGGCAGGGAAGGGCAATGAGCAGTTCTTC
CASSLRAGKGNEQFF
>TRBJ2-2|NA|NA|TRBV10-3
TGTGCCATCAGTGAGCGATCGGGGGACACCGGGGAGCTGTTTTTT
CAISERSGDTGELFF
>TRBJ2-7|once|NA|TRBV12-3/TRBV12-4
TGTGCCAGCAGTTTGGAGTTATACGAGCAGTACTTC
CASSLELYEQYF
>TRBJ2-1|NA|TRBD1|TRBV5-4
TGTGCCAGCAGCTTAAGAGGACAGGTCTACAATGAGCAGTTCTTC
CASSLRGQVYNEQFF
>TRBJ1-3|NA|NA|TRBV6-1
TGTGCCAGCAGTGAAACGGGGGGTCATGGAAACACCATATATTTT
CASSETGGHGNTIYF
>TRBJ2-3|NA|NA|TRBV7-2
TGTGCCAGCAGCTTAGAGGATAGACGGGGCACAGATACGCAGTATTTT
CASSLEDRRGTDTQYF
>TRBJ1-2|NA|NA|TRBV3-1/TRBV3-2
TGTGCCAGCAGCCAAGACGTCCCGGGACACTCTAACTATGGCTACACCTTC
CASSQDVPGHSNYGYTF
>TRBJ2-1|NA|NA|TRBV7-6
TGTGCCAGCAGCTTAGCAGGTGCCAATGAGCAGTTCTTC
CASSLAGANEQFF
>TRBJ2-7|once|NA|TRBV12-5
TGTGCTAGTGGTTCAACCGGGATTACCTACGAGCAGTACTTC
CASGSTGITYEQYF
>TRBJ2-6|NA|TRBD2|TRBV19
TGTGCCAGTAGCCCCGGGAGGGGGTACACCCCTGGGGCCAACGTCCTGACTTTC
CASSPGRGYTPGANVLTF
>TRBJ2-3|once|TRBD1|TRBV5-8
TGTGCCAGCAGCTTGGCTACAGGGGCTTTCACAGATACGCAGTATTTT
CASSLATGAFTDTQYF
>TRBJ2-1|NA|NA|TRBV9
TGTGCCAGCAGCGTAGGAATGCATGAGCAGTTCTTC
CASSVGMHEQFF